One and the same sample provided the 25 T cell receptor beta chains below, sequenced in a study of blood T cells in healthy people across ages. A second roughly 6 to 11 cycle PCR used barcoded and J-beta primers. TCRdb re-derived calls from the 5' RACE reads in MiXCR, one entry per CDR3 protein. In the table there are more than 1,000,000 distinct CDR3 sequences, approximately 26% of which are singletons. These sequences were also reported in another study, on T cells of mothers and their children.

The sample consisted of blood. The source of these receptors is a girl aged 2-10 years in good health.

V is TRBV11-3 and J is TRBJ2-1; D gene unclear. The DNA end lines up better with TRBJ2-5; the J call may be wrong. CDR3 length: 13 residues. Germline assignment: CDR1 SGHNT and CDR2 YENEEA. The CDR3 here is CASSPIIGETQYF. The CDR3 coding sequence is TGTGCCAGCAGCCCCATAATTGGGGAGACCCAGTACTTC.

This clonotype has a handful of counts. The genes are TRBV7-2 and TRBJ2-7; D ambiguous. Trimming left V 0 bases short and J 7 bases short, with 4 bases between. The CDR3 contains 11 residues. The germline V gene has CDR1 SGHTA and CDR2 FQGNSA. Written as DNA, the CDR3 is TGTGCCAGCAGCTTAGCCTGGGAGCAGTACTTC. It codes for CASSLAWEQYF.

There are a few counts of this clonotype. The chain joins TRBV4-1 to TRBJ1-1; D gene uncertain. Germline V gives CDR1 MGHRA, CDR2 YSYEKL. Trimming left V 0 bases short and J 0 bases short, with 11 bases between. The CDR3 has 16 amino acids. CDR3 DNA: TGCGCCAGCAGCCAAGACTGGCAGTACATGAACACTGAAGCTTTCTTT. This gives the protein CASSQDWQYMNTEAFF.

This chain uses TRBV4-1 with TRBJ2-3; 12 positions agree with TRBD2. The trim removed 4 bases at V and 3 bases at J, leaving 17 bases unmatched. Germline V gene lookup returns CDR1 MGHRA and CDR2 YSYEKL. The length of the CDR3 is 20 residues. The CDR3 DNA reads TGCGCCAGCAGCCCTCGACTAGCGGGAGACTTATTAGTCTTTACAGATACGCAGTATTTT. Protein: CASSPRLAGDLLVFTDTQYF.

This clonotype was detected only a few times. The chain is built from TRBV6-6 and TRBJ2-5; no definite D call. This CDR3 has 13 amino acids. Trimming removed 6 bases at V and 3 bases at J, with 11 bases between. CDR1 and CDR2 (germline): MNHNY, SVGAGI (reference sequence). DNA of the CDR3: TGTGCCAGCAGGTGGCAGTCCAAAGAGACCCAGTACTTC. Translating gives CASRWQSKETQYF.

This clonotype was observed a few times. The chain recombines TRBV9 with TRBJ2-5; 7 nucleotides align to TRBD2. The J call may be faulty, since TRBJ2-1 better matches the DNA end. This CDR3 region has 13 residues. CDR1 and CDR2 (germline): SGDLS, YYNGEE. The CDR3 region is CASSGGGGYEQFF. CDR3 nucleotides: TGTGCCAGCAGCGGGGGGGGAGGTTATGAGCAGTTCTTC.

This clonotype appeared many times. The chain recombines TRBV19 with TRBJ2-3, with TRBD2 matching 9 bases. The V gene end was trimmed by 7 bases and the J gene end by 1 base; junction bases not matched to a gene: 0. The germline CDR1 and CDR2 sequences are LNHDA and SQIVND (reference sequence). The CDR3 loop spans 13 amino acids. The CDR3 coding sequence is TGTGCCAGTACTAGCGGGGGCACAGATACGCAGTATTTT. It is translated as CASTSGGTDTQYF.

This clonotype has more than one count but fewer than ten. The chain links TRBV20-1 to TRBJ2-4, with D unclear. Germline V gives CDR1 DFQATT, CDR2 SNEGSKA (reference sequence). V shed 0 bases and J shed 2 bases, with 5 bases lying between them. CDR3 length equals 13 residues. The CDR3 DNA reads as TGCAGTGCTAGAGAAGGGTCCAAAAACATTCAGTACTTC. Its translation is CSAREGSKNIQYF.

The chain uses TRBV29-1 and TRBJ1-1; D remains unclear. Germline CDR1 SQVTM, CDR2 ANQGSEA. The CDR3 has 8 residues. V lost 7 bases and J lost 11, with 8 bases in between. This CDR3 reads CSAGRAFF. The CDR3 DNA is TGCAGCGCCGGACGGGCTTTCTTT.

The V and J genes are TRBV5-1 and TRBJ2-5, with no clear D. Germline V CDR1 and CDR2: SGHRS, YFSETQ. The CDR3 runs to 15 residues. V was pared by 2 bases and J by 1 base, with 12 bases between. CDR3 sequence reads: CASSFGLATQETQYF. The CDR3 DNA reads TGCGCCAGCAGCTTTGGGTTGGCTACCCAAGAGACCCAGTACTTC. Combining the CDR3 with reference TRBV5-1 and TRBJ2-5 gives the whole variable domain KAGVTQTPRYLIKTRGQQVTLSCSPISGHRSVSWYQQTPGQGLQFLFEYFSETQRNKGNFPGRFSGRQFSNSRSEMNVSTLELGDSALYLCASSFGLATQETQYFGPGTRLLVL.

The chain combines TRBV9 with TRBJ2-1; 13 bases are shared with TRBD2. V gave up 4 bases and J gave up 6 bases; unmatched junction bases: 7. The germline gives CDR1 SGDLS, CDR2 YYNGEE. This CDR3 is 16 amino acids long. The CDR3 sequence: CASSKPGTSGANEQFF. CDR3 nucleotide sequence: TGTGCCAGCAGCAAGCCCGGGACTAGCGGGGCCAATGAGCAGTTCTTC.

V usage is TRBV25-1 and J usage is TRBJ1-2, with 8 bases aligning to TRBD1. Germline-derived CDR1 and CDR2 are MGHDK and SYGVNS. The CDR3 extends over 15 amino acids. V trimming: 5 bases; J trimming: 11 bases; junction bases outside the gene matches: 16. In DNA, the CDR3 is TGTGCCAGCAGTAGGACAGGGAGAGGAGACTGGGGTTACACCTTC. This gives the protein CASSRTGRGDWGYTF.

As for this clonotype: A much larger clone differs by one base, so this may be a read error. The genes are TRBV12-3 or TRBV12-4 and TRBJ1-1, with D possibly matching TRBD1 (6 bases). The V and J ends lost 2 bases and 4 bases respectively, with 11 bases between them. This CDR3 has 14 amino acids. CDR3 DNA sequence: TGTGCCAGCAGTTTAAGGGGGAGGAGCACTGAAGCTTTCTTT. It is translated as CASSLRGRSTEAFF.

The table lists this clonotype with a few counts. The chain uses TRBV28 and TRBJ2-7; D might be TRBD1 (6 bases). Germline-derived CDR1 and CDR2 are MDHEN and SYDVKM. This CDR3 is built from 15 residues. Deletions cut 5 bases from V and 3 bases from J, with 17 bases between. CDR3 region: CASSDPGQGYYEQYF. The CDR3 DNA reads TGTGCCAGCAGTGACCCGGGCCAGGGGTACTACGAGCAGTACTTC.

This clonotype was detected only a few times. This sequence joins TRBV4-3 and TRBJ2-3, with 7 bases matching TRBD2. The junction had 6 bases not matched to a gene; V was cut back by 0 bases and J by 0 bases. The V gene's germline CDR1 is LGHNA and CDR2 YSLEER. There are 17 residues in the CDR3. Here the CDR3 reads CASSQDPISGSTDTQYF. In nucleotides, the CDR3 is TGCGCCAGCAGCCAAGATCCGATTAGCGGGAGCACAGATACGCAGTATTTT.

Note on this clonotype: Germline is not matched at one junction end, which may reflect a read error. This chain links TRBV20-1 with TRBJ2-3; 12 positions match TRBD2. The CDR3 sequence is 17 residues long. Germline V gene sequence: CDR1 DFQATT, CDR2 SNEGSKA (reference sequence). The CDR3 reads CSARDRTSGASTNTQYF. The CDR3 DNA sequence: TGCAGTGCTAGAGATCGGACTAGCGGGGCATCCACAAATACGCAGTATTTT.

This chain links TRBV4-1 with TRBJ2-1; 8 nucleotides match TRBD2. The germline V gene encodes CDR1 MGHRA and CDR2 YSYEKL. V was pared by 3 bases and J by 4 bases, with 14 bases of the junction left unmatched. CDR3 length: 18 amino acids. The CDR3 loop reads CASSQGLAGFFLYNEQFF. The CDR3 DNA sequence: TGCGCCAGCAGCCAGGGCCTAGCGGGCTTTTTCCTATACAATGAGCAGTTCTTC.

V usage is TRBV6-5 and J usage is TRBJ1-1; D might be TRBD1 (5 bases). The germline CDR1 and CDR2 sequences are MNHEY and SVGAGI. The ends were cut back, 4 bases at V and 3 bases at J, with 15 bases in the middle. The CDR3 has 15 residues. The CDR3 bases are TGTGCCAGCAGTTCGCCCGGGGGGATGGACACTGAAGCTTTCTTT. Protein product: CASSSPGGMDTEAFF.

This chain links TRBV27 with TRBJ2-1; 7 bases match TRBD1. This CDR3 spans 15 amino acids. Unmatched junction bases numbered 15, after V lost 10 bases and J lost 6 bases. Germline CDR1 reads MNHEY; CDR2 reads SMNVEV (reference sequence). CDR3 nucleotide sequence: TGTGCCACCGGCGAGGGGGCTACCGACTGCAATGAGCAGTTCTTC. It encodes CATGEGATDCNEQFF.

As DNA, the CDR3 is TGTGCCTCACGGACGAGGAACTACGAGCAGTACTTC. It specifies CASRTRNYEQYF. V and J are TRBV7-2 and TRBJ2-7, with D uncertain. Trimming pared 11 bases from V and 3 bases from J, leaving 14 bases between. CDR1 and CDR2 from the germline V gene are SGHTA and FQGNSA. The CDR3 runs to 12 residues.

In this sample, this clonotype turned up a few times. The chain recombines TRBV12-3 or TRBV12-4 with TRBJ2-7, with TRBD1 as a possible D gene (6 bases). This CDR3 comprises 14 residues. Trimming removed 2 bases from V and 0 bases from J, with 8 bases in between. The CDR3 loop is CASSLWGPSYEQYF. CDR3 nucleotides: TGTGCCAGCAGTTTATGGGGGCCCTCCTACGAGCAGTACTTC.

With respect to this clonotype: It may be a read error: a sequence one base away is much more abundant. This chain links TRBV7-9 with TRBJ1-4, with TRBD1 as a possible D gene (5 bases). Germline CDR1 and CDR2: SEHNR and FQNEAQ (reference sequence). V was pared by 5 bases and J by 8 bases, with 18 bases between. The CDR3 has 15 residues. CDR3 in DNA: TGTGCCAGCAGCAACATAGGACAAGAACGGGAAAAACTGTTTTTT. It codes for CASSNIGQEREKLFF.

The chain couples TRBV6-5 to TRBJ2-7; unclear D gene. The CDR3 is 13 amino acids. In germline, CDR1 is MNHEY, CDR2 SVGAGI. Trimming took 4 bases from V and 1 from J, leaving 8 bases between them. The CDR3 coding sequence is TGTGCCAGCAGTTTGCAGCAGTCCTACGAGCAGTACTTC. Translated, it gives CASSLQQSYEQYF.

This clonotype was detected only a few times. This sequence joins TRBV29-1 and TRBJ1-2; no firm D call. CDR3 length: 11 amino acids. Germline V gene data show CDR1 as SQVTM and CDR2 as ANQGSEA. Trimming removed 7 bases at V and 4 bases at J, with 10 bases between. The chain's CDR3 is CSARKPYGYTF. CDR3 in DNA: TGCAGCGCTCGGAAGCCCTATGGCTACACCTTC.

This clonotype was recorded a few times. This chain links TRBV7-3 with TRBJ2-1; TRBD1 matches at 7 bases. The CDR3 covers 16 residues. Losses at the gene ends were 1 base for V and 9 bases for J; bases not matched to a gene: 12. Germline CDR1 SGHTA, CDR2 FQGTGA. DNA for the CDR3: TGTGCCAGCAGCTTAATGGCTAGCCCACCAGGGGGTGAGCAGTTCTTC. The encoded protein is CASSLMASPPGGEQFF. The whole variable domain, filled in from reference TRBV7-3 and TRBJ2-1, reads GAGVSQTPSNKVTEKGKYVELRCDPISGHTALYWYRQSLGQGPEFLIYFQGTGAADDSGLPNDRFFAVRPEGSVSTLKIQRTERGDSAVYLCASSLMASPPGGEQFFGPGTRLTVL.